A single TCR beta chain is shown here with its context. There is no known antigen for this receptor. No base-level quality is on record; no much larger clone is a single base apart. The data are from a study of T-cell reconstitution after alpha-beta-depleted transplantation in children (dated by TCRdb to about 2016). About the investigation overall: Using TCR repertoire profiling, the study followed T-cell immune reconstitution in a quantitative way in children after TCRalphabeta/CD19-depleted allogeneic hematopoietic cell transplantation.

Taken with the paper, the label for treatment or condition translates to: allogeneic hematopoietic cell transplantation with graft depleted of TCRalphabeta T cells and CD19 B cells. The children who served as transplant recipients had been given grafts of TCRalphabeta/CD19-depleted allogeneic hematopoietic cells. CDR1 and CDR2, looked up from the germline V gene (reference sequence), are LNHDA and SQIVND. V is shortened by 7 bases, J by 0 bases, and the region joining them spans 12 bases. The CDR3 contains 14 residues, cysteine and phenylalanine counted. The DNA shown is the 42-base CDR3, in frame from base 1. The library was produced with PCR. The instrument given in TCRdb is Illumina HiSeq 2500. TCR library preparation used molecular barcoding, with unique molecular identifiers applied to normalize quantification of the TCRbeta repertoire. TCRdb handled the public reads itself, with Q25 trimming in fastp and clone calling in MiXCR, and kept productive beta chains. Rows with one shared CDR3 protein collapse into an entry with the most common genes and DNA. The sample includes a few hundred thousand distinct CDR3 sequences, with around 15% observed a single time. Together, the top ten hold under 30% of the sample.

Results and caveats for the whole study, not just this receptor: In some patients, the high TCRbeta diversity seen at day 60 was put down to recipient T cells and intrathymic progenitors that had survived conditioning. About two months after transplant, the apparently early recovery of alphabetaT-cell counts reportedly depended on just several hundred clones that had expanded rapidly and came from non-depleted graft cells. Over subsequent months, a decline in hyperexpanded clone frequencies was noted, and after one year, T-cell counts and TCRbeta diversity were mostly ascribed to newly produced T cells.

The chain was built from TRBV19 and TRBJ1-1; 6 matching bases give a weak D call of TRBD1. The sequence was obtained from a boy under three years old who had a stem cell transplant for Wiskott-Aldrich syndrome, so the T cells may come from the graft donor. The input for sequencing was PBMCs, mostly from graft donor cells, taken 360 days after TCRalphabeta/CD19-depleted stem cell transplant. The CDR3 reads as follows: CASTRQVMNTEAFF. The nucleotide sequence reads TGTGCCAGTACCAGACAGGTCATGAACACTGAAGCTTTCTTT.